These 16 T cell receptor beta chains share one sample of origin, sequenced in a study of T cell repertoires in cytomegalovirus infection. TCRdb called the reads again in MiXCR, with one record for every CDR3 protein. The data contain over 300,000 distinct CDR3 sequences, 17% of them seen just once; the ten biggest clones take up around 13%. The source material was PBMCs. These receptors were obtained from a human donor in good health (CMV status not recorded). Some clones in this sample may be carry-over from other donors' samples.

The chain has TRBV5-4 and TRBJ1-6; the match to TRBD1 covers 7 bases. Germline assignment: CDR1 SGHNT and CDR2 YYREEE (reference sequence). The trim removed 0 bases at V and 13 bases at J, leaving 10 bases unmatched. CDR3 length equals 15 residues. The CDR3 reads CASSLGRQGAAPLHF. The CDR3 DNA is TGTGCCAGCAGCTTGGGCCGACAGGGCGCCGCGCCCCTCCACTTT.

This clonotype occurred a few times. The chain has TRBV9 and TRBJ2-7; 8 nucleotides line up with TRBD2. Germline CDR1 SGDLS, CDR2 YYNGEE. The CDR3 totals 14 residues. Trimming took 4 bases from V and 7 from J; bases not matched to a gene: 10. The CDR3 region has the DNA TGTGCCAGCAGCCCGAGCGGGGGTTCTTGGGAGCAGTACTTC. Translated: CASSPSGGSWEQYF.

This clonotype was seen many times. DNA for the CDR3: TGTGCCAGCAGCCCCAGCGGGGGGTCCTCCTACGAGCAGTACTTC. Translation gives CASSPSGGSSYEQYF. The chain employs TRBV7-2 and TRBJ2-7, with TRBD2 identical over 9 bases. The germline V gene encodes CDR1 SGHTA and CDR2 FQGNSA. V was clipped by 5 bases and J by 0 bases; unmatched bases: 5. This CDR3 is built from 15 residues. Full variable domain (outside the CDR3, taken from reference TRBV7-2 and TRBJ2-7): GAGVSQSPSNKVTEKGKDVELRCDPISGHTALYWYRQSLGQGLEFLIYFQGNSAPDKSGLPSDRFSAERTGGSVSTLTIQRTQQEDSAVYLCASSPSGGSSYEQYFGPGTRLTVT.

This clonotype was seen only once. The chain links TRBV6-1 to TRBJ2-2; weak D call: TRBD1 (5 bases). V was pared by 11 bases and J by 3 bases, with 13 bases between. The CDR3 extends over 13 amino acids. The germline V gene encodes CDR1 MNHNS and CDR2 SASEGT. CDR3 loop: CAGRQIYTGELFF. For the CDR3, the DNA is TGTGCCGGCCGACAGATATACACCGGGGAGCTGTTTTTT.

J is TRBJ1-1 and V is TRBV20-1; D is undetermined. V shed 4 bases and J shed 1 base, with 13 bases lying between them. From germline, CDR1 is DFQATT and CDR2 SNEGSKA (reference sequence). There are 14 residues in the CDR3. CDR3 bases: TGCAGTGCTAAGCCAGGTGCGGGGAACACTGAAGCTTTCTTT. Translated: CSAKPGAGNTEAFF.

This clonotype has ten or more counts. This rearrangement joins TRBV4-1 to TRBJ1-1; D not certain. V lost 0 bases and J lost 0, with 11 bases in between. Germline CDR1 MGHRA, CDR2 YSYEKL. The CDR3 loop spans 16 amino acids. The CDR3 reads CASSQDSTNMNTEAFF. The CDR3 region has the DNA TGCGCCAGCAGCCAAGATTCGACCAATATGAACACTGAAGCTTTCTTT.

This clonotype was seen many times. The chain links TRBV7-2 to TRBJ1-2, with TRBD1 as a possible D gene (5 bases). Germline V gene lookup returns CDR1 SGHTA and CDR2 FQGNSA. This CDR3 has 14 residues. V was cut by 5 bases and J by 5 bases, with 15 bases left in between. The CDR3 bases are TGTGCCAGCAGCGGAGGGGCATCGGTGTATGGCTACACCTTC. This sequence encodes CASSGGASVYGYTF.

This clonotype was counted a few times. This rearrangement joins TRBV4-3 to TRBJ1-2; D not certain. Germline V lookup: CDR1 LGHNA, CDR2 YSLEER. V dropped 0 bases and J dropped 6 bases, with 11 bases sitting between them. This CDR3 has 14 residues. CDR3 residues: CASSQDNKAHGYTF. The CDR3 DNA reads as TGCGCCAGCAGCCAAGATAACAAGGCCCATGGCTACACCTTC.

The sample holds many counts of this clonotype. The chain joins TRBV7-9 to TRBJ1-1; tentatively, D is TRBD1 (5 bases). Between the trimmed V and J ends, which lost 8 bases and 5 bases, there was a span of 21 bases. CDR1 and CDR2 from the germline V gene are SEHNR and FQNEAQ (reference sequence). This CDR3 has 15 residues. CDR3 DNA: TGTGCCAGCTACCGACTTGGAGCAGGGAAGACTGAAGCTTTCTTT. Protein product: CASYRLGAGKTEAFF.

The chain's CDR3 is CASSIGTGDWPQHF. The CDR3 DNA is TGTGCCAGTAGTATCGGGACGGGCGATTGGCCCCAGCATTTT. The J gene is TRBJ1-5, the V gene TRBV19; D perhaps matches TRBD1 (5 bases). The CDR3 length is 14 residues. Germline V CDR1 and CDR2: LNHDA, SQIVND (reference sequence). Trimming left V 3 bases short and J 9 bases short, with 15 bases between.

The CDR3 loop is CASLGGVLTDTQYF. In DNA form, the CDR3 reads TGTGCCAGTTTGGGCGGGGTACTCACAGATACGCAGTATTTT. The chain employs TRBV2 and TRBJ2-3, with D perhaps TRBD2 (6 bases). Germline CDR1 is SNHLY and CDR2 is FYNNEI. V lost 9 bases and J lost 2, with 15 bases in between. The CDR3 is 14 amino acids.

This clonotype has ten or more counts. The chain has TRBV7-2 and TRBJ1-6, with D tentatively TRBD1 (5 bases). Germline CDR1 is SGHTA and CDR2 is FQGNSA. V was clipped by 5 bases and J by 0 bases, with 17 bases between them. The CDR3 contains 18 residues. Here the CDR3 reads CASSEKGRMSSYNSPLHF. The CDR3, as DNA: TGTGCCAGCAGCGAAAAGGGGCGGATGAGCTCCTATAATTCACCCCTCCACTTT.

The chain carries TRBV5-4 and TRBJ1-2; 12 nucleotides align to TRBD1. This CDR3 is 15 amino acids long. The ends lost 0 bases at V and 8 bases at J; junction bases unmatched: 5. The germline gives CDR1 SGHNT, CDR2 YYREEE (reference sequence). The CDR3: CASSLEGQGARGYTF. CDR3 bases: TGTGCCAGCAGCTTGGAGGGACAGGGGGCAAGAGGCTACACCTTC.

The chain joins TRBV20-1 to TRBJ1-3; no definite D call. Germline V gene lookup returns CDR1 DFQATT and CDR2 SNEGSKA (reference sequence). The CDR3 is 13 residues long. Trimming left V 6 bases short and J 0 bases short, with 9 bases between. The CDR3 reads CSAVQRSGNTIYF. For the CDR3, the DNA is TGCAGTGCGGTACAGCGCTCTGGAAACACCATATATTTT.

The CDR3 DNA reads TGTGCCAGCTCCCTCACCTTTGGCGAGGAGACCCAGTACTTC. It encodes CASSLTFGEETQYF. The chain carries TRBV18 and TRBJ2-5; D not certain. V lost 6 bases, J lost 5 bases, and 16 bases lay in between. This CDR3 is built from 14 residues. Per the germline V gene, CDR1 is KGHSH and CDR2 is LQKENI.

The J gene is TRBJ2-3, the V gene TRBV7-6; D gene uncertain. Germline-derived CDR1 and CDR2 are SGHVS and FNYEAQ. Trimming took off 5 bases at V and 3 bases at J, with 15 bases between the two ends. The CDR3 totals 15 residues. CDR3 DNA: TGTGCCAGCAGCCTAGTAAGGCTAGAAACAGATACGCAGTATTTT. Translated: CASSLVRLETDTQYF.